The 7 T cell receptor beta chains listed next were all sequenced from one sample in a study of molecular identifiers for immune sequencing clone quantification. TCRdb re-called the PCR reads with MiXCR, one entry per CDR3 protein. The repertoire has some 650,000 distinct CDR3 sequences, around 20% of them found once; the top ten carry around 0.86%. The sequenced material came from naive CD8+ T cells from blood, with Jurkat cell RNA spiked in. Subset denoted: FACS-sorted CD8+CD4-CCR7+CD45RA+ naive T cells. These receptors originate from a human donor in good health. Some libraries in this study had Jurkat cell RNA spiked in.

This sequence joins TRBV5-1 and TRBJ2-7, with 8 bases lining up with TRBD2. CDR3 length equals 14 residues. The germline CDR1 and CDR2 sequences are SGHRS and YFSETQ. V was pared by 1 base and J by 7 bases, with 7 bases of the junction left unmatched. The CDR3 sequence is CASSLSGGPREQYF. DNA for the CDR3: TGCGCCAGCAGCTTGAGCGGGGGCCCGAGGGAGCAGTACTTC.

In its sample, this clonotype was seen a few times. V usage is TRBV13 and J usage is TRBJ2-7, with a possible D match to TRBD1 (6 bases). V lost 5 bases, J lost 5 bases, and 16 bases lay in between. Germline lookup yields CDR1 PRHDT and CDR2 FYEKMQ (reference sequence). This CDR3 spans 14 amino acids. For the CDR3, the DNA is TGTGCCAGCAGCCTTCCGAACAGGGCCGACGAGCAGTACTTC. This codes for CASSLPNRADEQYF.

A note on this clonotype: Being one base from a much bigger clone, this may be a read error. The CDR3 DNA reads as TGTGCCGGCAGCCCCCACGGGACTAGCTTTCGCCCTGAGCAGTTCTTC. It is translated as CAGSPHGTSFRPEQFF. V gene TRBV13 combines with J gene TRBJ2-1; the match to TRBD2 covers 9 bases. Germline lookup yields CDR1 PRHDT and CDR2 FYEKMQ (reference sequence). The CDR3 is 16 residues long.

Remarks on this clonotype: A read error may produce the germline difference seen at one junction end. This chain uses TRBV6-2 or TRBV6-3 with TRBJ2-3; 11 positions agree with TRBD2. CDR3 length: 19 residues. CDR1 MNHEY and CDR2 SVGEGT come from the germline V gene. Here the CDR3 DNA reads TGTGCCAGCAGTGACCTGACTAGCGGGGCCTTTAGAGGCGCAGATACGCAGTATTTC. It specifies CASSDLTSGAFRGADTQYF.

V usage is TRBV28 and J usage is TRBJ2-7; D gene uncertain. Germline V gene sequence: CDR1 MDHEN, CDR2 SYDVKM. The CDR3 is 13 amino acids. The V and J ends lost 3 bases and 5 bases respectively, with 11 bases between them. The CDR3 sequence is CASSFRGTHEQYF. DNA of the CDR3: TGTGCCAGCAGTTTCAGAGGTACCCACGAGCAGTACTTC.

This clonotype has only a few counts. This chain links TRBV4-3 with TRBJ2-7; D uncertain. The length of the CDR3 is 18 residues. Trimming stripped 0 bases from V and 0 bases from J, with 18 bases between. Germline V CDR1 and CDR2: LGHNA, YSLEER. The CDR3 sequence: CASSQDHFRVGTSYEQYF. The CDR3, as DNA: TGCGCCAGCAGCCAAGACCACTTCCGCGTCGGAACCTCCTACGAGCAGTACTTC.

There are many counts of this clonotype. The rearrangement joins TRBV4-3 to TRBJ2-7, with D tentatively TRBD1 (5 bases). Trimming removed 1 base at V and 6 bases at J, with 7 bases between. The CDR3 sequence is 12 residues long. In germline, CDR1 is LGHNA, CDR2 YSLEER. CDR3 sequence reads: CASSQVGAEQYF. CDR3 DNA sequence: TGCGCCAGCAGCCAAGTAGGGGCCGAGCAGTACTTC.